This T cell receptor beta chain was found in a study of shared clonotypes between healthy human individuals. The study's findings and limits: Naive CD4 clonotype sharing across four donors was about 5%.

Details on this clone: Its antigen remains unidentified.

Germline V CDR1 and CDR2: GTSNPN, SVGIG (reference sequence). The CDR3 has 16 residues. The V and J ends lost 6 bases and 0 bases respectively, with 18 bases between them. Measured with immunoSEQ multiplex PCR; TCRdb has only the in-frame clones, and not every one. The sample shows approximately 600,000 clones, roughly 95% of them seen only once. Only CD45RO-negative cells positively selected for CCR7 counted as naive CD8 cells, so terminally differentiated effector memory CD45RA+ cells were excluded. Sample: naive CD8+ T cells sorted from blood. V is TRBV30 and J is TRBJ2-1; D perhaps matches TRBD2 (6 bases). The TCR originated in a woman aged 30 to 39 in good health. CDR3 sequence reads: CACTGGTLSSYNEQFF. The CDR3 DNA sequence: TGTGCCTGTACGGGCGGGACGTTGAGCTCCTACAATGAGCAGTTCTTC.